The clone carrying this T cell receptor (beta chain) came up many times. This entry comes from a study of T and B cells in COVID-19 patients. Study-wide background: COVID-19 patients gave peripheral blood either during active infection or after recovery. Of 20 to 25 active-infection patients, 15 to 18 carried comorbidities linked to unfavorable COVID-19 outcome.

TRB rearrangements were amplified by multiplex PCR with BIOMED2 TRB-A/B primers. Each CDR3 protein gets one entry after TCRdb re-called the multiplex PCR reads with MiXCR. The table records some 15,000 distinct CDR3 sequences, approximately 26% of them present only once. From blood, about 240-500 ng of genomic DNA served as TRB template. V lost 6 bases and J lost 8; bases outside the gene matches: 7. The CDR3 length is 14 residues. Germline-derived CDR1 and CDR2 are MNHEY and SVGAGI. Sequencing input: blood. This sequence was found in a human donor who had recovered from COVID-19. The rearrangement links TRBV6-5 to TRBJ1-5; 10 nucleotides align to TRBD1. The CDR3 DNA sequence: TGTGCCAGCAGCTCGGACAGGGGGATGAAGCCCCAGCATTTT. Its protein is CASSSDRGMKPQHF.